A single sample is the source of the 6 T cell receptor beta chains below, sequenced in a study of post-analysis software for immune sequencing data. General study results and limits: TRBV5-6, TRBV5-1 and TRBV20-1 were among roughly 5 TRBV segments more frequent in patients than controls.

Their target antigens are unknown. Incorporated into the TCR beta cDNA libraries were unique molecular identifiers, which served to reduce PCR and sequencing biases. From the PCR reads, TCRdb called clonotypes with MiXCR, one entry per CDR3 protein. The sample includes 820,000 or so distinct CDR3 sequences, about 53% of them seen just once. Sequencing was performed on blood. The source is a girl between 5 and 17 years old with multiple sclerosis.

This chain joins TRBV5-5 and TRBJ1-5, with D unresolved. Germline lookup yields CDR1 SGHKS and CDR2 YYEKEE (reference sequence). Trimming shortened V by 4 bases and J by 0 bases, and 5 bases separated the two germline ends. This CDR3 contains 13 residues. The CDR3 region is CASSVYSNQPQHF. CDR3 sequence (DNA): TGTGCCAGCAGCGTCTATAGCAATCAGCCCCAGCATTTT.

This clonotype showed up just a few times. V gene TRBV20-1 combines with J gene TRBJ2-7; D may be TRBD1 or TRBD2 (5 bases each). The germline V and J ends were trimmed by 2 bases and 7 bases, with 12 bases remaining between them. CDR3 length: 12 residues. Germline CDR1 and CDR2: DFQATT and SNEGSKA (reference sequence). CDR3 bases: TGCAGTGCTAGATTGATTGGGGGAGAGCAGTACTTC. As protein: CSARLIGGEQYF.

The V gene is TRBV19, the J gene TRBJ2-5; 8 positions agree with TRBD1. Germline V CDR1 and CDR2: LNHDA, SQIVND (reference sequence). J lost 3 bases, V lost 6 bases, and 6 bases had no gene match. This CDR3 region has 14 residues. This CDR3 is CASSNRGVEETQYF. CDR3 bases: TGTGCCAGTAGCAACAGGGGGGTTGAAGAGACCCAGTACTTC.

The CDR3 bases are TGCGCCAGCAGCTCCTCGGGGGAGCTCGGGACTGAAGCTTTCTTT. It translates to CASSSSGELGTEAFF. The chain uses TRBV5-1 and TRBJ1-1; D might be TRBD1 (5 bases). Trimming pared 3 bases from V and 5 bases from J, leaving 17 bases between. This CDR3 spans 15 amino acids. Germline lookup yields CDR1 SGHRS and CDR2 YFSETQ.

This clonotype appeared a few times. The rearrangement uses TRBV7-8 and TRBJ2-5; D is unclear. The CDR3 spans 16 residues. The germline gives CDR1 SGHVS, CDR2 FQNEAQ. V was pared by 4 bases and J by 0 bases, with 15 bases between. The CDR3 region has the DNA TGTGCCAGCAGCTCCCTGGAGCAGAGCCACCAAGAGACCCAGTACTTC. Protein product: CASSSLEQSHQETQYF. Full variable domain (rest looked up from reference TRBV7-8 and TRBJ2-5): GAGVSQSPRYKVAKRGQDVALRCDPISGHVSLFWYQQALGQGPEFLTYFQNEAQLDKSGLPSDRFFAERPEGSVSTLKIQRTQQEDSAVYLCASSSLEQSHQETQYFGPGTRLLVL.

The chain has TRBV3-1 and TRBJ2-1, with D tentatively TRBD1 (6 bases). This CDR3 region has 16 residues. V lost 3 bases and J lost 6, with 18 bases in between. Per germline, CDR1 LGHDT and CDR2 YNNKEL (reference sequence). CDR3 protein: CASSQVPGQGGNEQFF. The CDR3 nucleotides are TGTGCCAGCAGCCAGGTCCCGGGACAAGGGGGCAATGAGCAGTTCTTC.